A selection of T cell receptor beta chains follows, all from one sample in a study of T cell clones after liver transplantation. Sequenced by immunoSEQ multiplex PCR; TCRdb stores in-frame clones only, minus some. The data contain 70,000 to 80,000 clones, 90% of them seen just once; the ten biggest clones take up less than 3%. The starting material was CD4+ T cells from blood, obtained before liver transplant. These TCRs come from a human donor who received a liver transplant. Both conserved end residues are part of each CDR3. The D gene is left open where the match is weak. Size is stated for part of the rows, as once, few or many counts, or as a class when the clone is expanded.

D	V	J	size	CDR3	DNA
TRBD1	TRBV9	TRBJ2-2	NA	CASSATPGQGAAGELFF	TGTGCCAGCAGCGCCACGCCGGGACAGGGGGCGGCCGGGGAGCTGTTTTTT
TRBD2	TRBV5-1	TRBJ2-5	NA	CASSLGLAGPQETQYF	TGCGCCAGCAGCCTAGGACTAGCGGGGCCCCAAGAGACCCAGTACTTC
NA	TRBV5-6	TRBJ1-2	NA	CASSLWMGVNGYTF	TGTGCCAGCAGCTTGTGGATGGGGGTAAATGGCTACACCTTC
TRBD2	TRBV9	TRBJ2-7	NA	CASSPRVGGVGEQYF	TGTGCCAGCAGCCCCCGGGTCGGGGGGGTCGGCGAGCAGTACTTC
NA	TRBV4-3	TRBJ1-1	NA	CASSLVASTEAFF	TGCGCCAGCAGCCTAGTCGCCAGCACTGAAGCTTTCTTT
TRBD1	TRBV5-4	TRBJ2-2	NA	CASRTGQTGTGELFF	TGTGCCAGCAGAACGGGACAGACAGGCACCGGGGAGCTGTTTTTT
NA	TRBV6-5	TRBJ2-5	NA	CASSYSSAPGKTQYF	TGTGCCAGCAGTTACTCGAGTGCCCCCGGGAAGACCCAGTACTTC
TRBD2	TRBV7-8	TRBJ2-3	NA	CASSSGLAAGTDTQYF	TGTGCCAGCAGCTCGGGACTAGCGGCCGGCACAGATACGCAGTATTTT
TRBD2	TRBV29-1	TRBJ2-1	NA	CSVNGLALARRNEQFF	TGCAGCGTTAACGGACTAGCACTCGCTCGGCGCAATGAGCAGTTCTTC
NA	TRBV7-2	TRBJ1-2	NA	CASSPRPRYGYTF	TGTGCCAGCAGCCCGCGACCGAGATATGGCTACACCTTC
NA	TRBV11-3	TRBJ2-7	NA	CASSLDFYEQYF	TGTGCCAGCAGCTTAGATTTCTACGAGCAGTACTTC
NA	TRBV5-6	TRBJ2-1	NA	CASRSNYNEQFF	TGTGCCAGCAGATCGAACTACAATGAGCAGTTCTTC
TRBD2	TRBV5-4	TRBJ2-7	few	CASSLGGRAVEQYF	TGTGCCAGCAGCTTAGGCGGGAGGGCCGTGGAGCAGTACTTC
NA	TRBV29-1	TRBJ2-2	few	CSATRGLGNTGELFF	TGCAGCGCAACACGGGGACTTGGGAACACCGGGGAGCTGTTTTTT
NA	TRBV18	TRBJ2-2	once	CASSAQSIANTGELFF	TGTGCCAGCTCAGCCCAATCCATCGCGAACACCGGGGAGCTGTTTTTT
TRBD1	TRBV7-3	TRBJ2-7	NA	CASSLMGTGGYEQYF	TGTGCCAGCAGCTTAATGGGGACAGGGGGGTACGAGCAGTACTTC
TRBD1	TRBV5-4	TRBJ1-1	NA	CASSLDRGLTEAFF	TGTGCCAGCAGCTTGGACAGGGGGTTAACTGAAGCTTTCTTT
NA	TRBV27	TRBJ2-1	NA	CASSLYRLERNSYNEQFF	TGTGCCAGCAGTTTATACCGGTTGGAGCGGAACTCCTACAATGAGCAGTTCTTC
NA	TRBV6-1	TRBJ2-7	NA	CASSEAPWYEQYF	TGTGCCAGCAGTGAAGCGCCCTGGTACGAGCAGTACTTC
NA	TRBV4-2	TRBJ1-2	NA	CASSQALDGYGYTF	TGTGCCAGCAGCCAAGCTCTAGACGGTTATGGCTACACCTTC
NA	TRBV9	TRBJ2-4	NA	CASSVGTKNIQYF	TGTGCCAGCAGCGTCGGAACCAAAAACATTCAGTACTTC
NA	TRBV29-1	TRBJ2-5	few	CSVDGSQETQYF	TGCAGCGTTGACGGCAGTCAAGAGACCCAGTACTTC
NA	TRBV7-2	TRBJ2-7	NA	CASSLRPGAIRYEQYF	TGTGCCAGCAGCTTACGGCCAGGAGCAATCAGGTACGAGCAGTACTTC
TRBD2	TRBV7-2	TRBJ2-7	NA	CASSLRASGSSSYEQYF	TGTGCCAGCAGCTTAAGGGCTAGCGGATCATCCTCCTACGAGCAGTACTTC
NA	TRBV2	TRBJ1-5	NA	CASSFGSGDNQPQHF	TGTGCCAGCAGTTTCGGGTCAGGGGACAATCAGCCCCAGCATTTT
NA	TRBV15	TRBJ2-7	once	CATSRGVSYEQYF	TGTGCCACCAGCAGGGGGGTTTCCTACGAGCAGTACTTC
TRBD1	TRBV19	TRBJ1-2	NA	CASRIRQGDSYTF	TGTGCCAGTAGGATAAGGCAGGGGGATAGCTACACCTTC
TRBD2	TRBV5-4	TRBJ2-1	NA	CASSPDAGLAAYNEQFF	TGTGCCAGCAGCCCCGACGCTGGACTAGCGGCCTACAATGAGCAGTTCTTC
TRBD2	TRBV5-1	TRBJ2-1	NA	CASSSATSGIVNEQFF	TGCGCCAGCAGCTCCGCGACTAGCGGGATTGTCAATGAGCAGTTCTTC
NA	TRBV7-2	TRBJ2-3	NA	CASSLRRVETNTQYF	TGTGCCAGCAGCTTACGGCGGGTTGAAACAAATACGCAGTATTTT
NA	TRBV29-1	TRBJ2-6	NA	CSFRGGVSGANVLTF	TGCAGCTTCCGAGGGGGAGTCTCCGGGGCCAACGTCCTGACTTTC
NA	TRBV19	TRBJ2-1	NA	CASSIGNGPYNEQFF	TGTGCCAGTAGTATAGGAAACGGGCCGTACAATGAGCAGTTCTTC
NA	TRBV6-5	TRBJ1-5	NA	CASSYSRDASNQPQHF	TGTGCCAGCAGTTACTCCCGGGACGCAAGCAATCAGCCCCAGCATTTT
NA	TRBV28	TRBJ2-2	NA	CASSEGSLGELFF	TGTGCCAGCAGTGAAGGGAGCCTCGGGGAGCTGTTTTTT
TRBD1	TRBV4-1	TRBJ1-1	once	CASSQDSRGLAAFF	TGCGCCAGCAGCCAAGACTCGAGGGGGCTAGCAGCTTTCTTT
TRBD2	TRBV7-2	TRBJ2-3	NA	CASSSGTSGRYGTQYF	TGTGCCAGCAGCTCCGGGACTAGCGGGAGGTACGGTACGCAGTATTTT
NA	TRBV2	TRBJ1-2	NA	CASSESEYGYTF	TGTGCCAGCAGTGAATCTGAATATGGCTACACCTTC
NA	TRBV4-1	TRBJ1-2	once	CASSQVIGPNYGYTF	TGCGCCAGCAGCCAAGTAATAGGGCCTAACTATGGCTACACCTTC
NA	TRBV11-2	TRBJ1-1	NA	CASSLDSRVTVNTEAFF	TGTGCCAGCAGCTTAGATTCTAGGGTCACGGTGAACACTGAAGCTTTCTTT
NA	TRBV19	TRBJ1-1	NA	CASQGFSNTEAFF	TGTGCCAGTCAAGGGTTCTCGAACACTGAAGCTTTCTTT
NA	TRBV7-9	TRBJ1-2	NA	CASSLTQGRTGYTF	TGTGCCAGCAGCCTGACTCAGGGGCGGACGGGCTACACCTTC
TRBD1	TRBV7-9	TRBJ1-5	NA	CASSLTGVGQPQHF	TGTGCCAGCAGCTTAACAGGGGTCGGTCAGCCCCAGCATTTT
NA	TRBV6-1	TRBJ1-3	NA	CASSAVWGFGNTIYF	TGTGCCAGCAGTGCCGTATGGGGGTTTGGAAACACCATATATTTT
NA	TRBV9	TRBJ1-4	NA	CASSVAPSDAEKLFF	TGTGCCAGCAGCGTAGCGCCGAGTGATGCCGAAAAACTGTTTTTT
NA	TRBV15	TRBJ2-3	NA	CATSLLGRADTQYF	TGTGCCACCAGCCTCTTGGGCCGGGCAGATACGCAGTATTTT
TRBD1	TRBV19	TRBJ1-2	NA	CASSTGQGSTGYTF	TGTGCCAGTAGTACGGGACAGGGGAGTACGGGCTACACCTTC
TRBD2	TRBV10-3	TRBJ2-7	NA	CAISESREIGEQYF	TGTGCCATCAGTGAGTCGCGGGAGATAGGCGAGCAGTACTTC
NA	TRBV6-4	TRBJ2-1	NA	CASSDSGREQFF	TGTGCCAGCAGTGACTCCGGCAGAGAGCAGTTCTTC
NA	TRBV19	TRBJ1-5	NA	CASSSLGGNQPQHF	TGTGCCAGTAGCTCCTTGGGGGGCAATCAGCCCCAGCATTTT
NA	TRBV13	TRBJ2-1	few	CASSFSGASLEQFF	TGTGCCAGCAGCTTTTCGGGGGCGAGTCTTGAGCAGTTCTTC
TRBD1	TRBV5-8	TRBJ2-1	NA	CASHPRQGGGEQFF	TGTGCCAGCCACCCGCGACAGGGCGGCGGTGAGCAGTTCTTC
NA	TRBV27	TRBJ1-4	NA	CASSLSQGRNEKLFF	TGTGCCAGCAGTTTATCACAGGGTAGGAATGAAAAACTGTTTTTT
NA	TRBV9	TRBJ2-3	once	CASSNSGGSTDTQYF	TGTGCCAGCAGCAATAGCGGAGGCAGCACAGATACGCAGTATTTT
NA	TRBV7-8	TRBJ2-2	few	CASSVSGANTGELFF	TGTGCCAGCAGCGTTAGCGGAGCGAACACCGGGGAGCTGTTTTTT